Presented here are 31 T cell receptor beta chains from one specimen sequenced in a study of blood T cell repertoires in COVID-19 (TCRdb year 2020). Libraries were built with the immunoSEQ multiplex PCR assay. In TCRdb, the immuneACCESS table is reduced to in-frame sequences with V and J assigned. These tables do not hold every clone; where another copy was compared, an unresolved V gene accounts for under half, and the others remain unexplained. The sample has roughly 250,000 clones on record, approximately 80% of them singletons. Around 2.9% of the sample is in the top ten clones. Sequencing was performed on peripheral blood. The receptors here all came from a woman aged 55-69 years with active or convalescent COVID-19.

The chain employs TRBV19 and TRBJ2-1, with TRBD2 matching over 10 bases. The CDR3 has 17 amino acids. V shed 3 bases, J shed 2 bases, and the junction held 7 bases outside the gene matches. Per germline, CDR1 LNHDA and CDR2 SQIVND (reference sequence). Here the CDR3 DNA reads TGTGCCAGTAGTATCGAGTTAGCGGGGGGACCCTACAATGAGCAGTTCTTC. It encodes CASSIELAGGPYNEQFF.

This clone has just a few counts. This rearrangement joins TRBV7-8 to TRBJ1-6; 8 positions agree with TRBD1. The CDR3 consists of 17 residues. CDR1 is SGHVS, CDR2 FQNEAQ, per germline. The junction had 10 bases not matched to a gene; V was cut back by 3 bases and J by 6 bases. CDR3 amino acids: CASSFRLWGQANSPLHF. As DNA, the CDR3 is TGTGCCAGCAGCTTCCGTTTATGGGGACAGGCTAATTCACCCCTCCACTTT.

CDR3 region: CASQGWTENSPLHF. CDR3 DNA sequence: TGTGCCAGTCAAGGGTGGACAGAGAATTCACCCCTCCACTTT. This chain connects TRBV19 to TRBJ1-6, with a possible D match to TRBD1 (6 bases). Trimming removed 8 bases from V and 7 bases from J, with 15 bases in between. Germline V gene lookup returns CDR1 LNHDA and CDR2 SQIVND (reference sequence). CDR3 size: 14 residues.

This clone appeared a few times. The V gene is TRBV7-6, the J gene TRBJ1-2; the match to TRBD1 covers 8 bases. V was pared by 2 bases and J by 4 bases, with 6 bases of the junction left unmatched. CDR1 and CDR2 (germline): SGHVS, FNYEAQ. The CDR3 is 15 residues long. The CDR3 here is CASSLQGAGSYGYTF. The CDR3 bases are TGTGCCAGCAGCTTACAGGGGGCAGGTTCCTATGGCTACACCTTC. The full variable domain, with the rest looked up from reference TRBV7-6 and TRBJ1-2, is GAGVSQSPRYKVTKRGQDVALRCDPISGHVSLYWYRQALGQGPEFLTYFNYEAQQDKSGLPNDRFSAERPEGSISTLTIQRTEQRDSAMYRCASSLQGAGSYGYTFGSGTRLTVV.

The chain couples TRBV3-1 (or the pseudogene TRBV3-2) to TRBJ2-5; 9 nucleotides align to TRBD1. Germline assignment: CDR1 LGHDT and CDR2 YNNKEL (reference sequence). The CDR3 has 14 residues. V gave up 7 bases and J gave up 4 bases; unmatched junction bases: 7. The DNA of the CDR3 is TGTGCCAGCAATACTGACAGGGGGGGAGAGACCCAGTACTTC. Its protein product is CASNTDRGGETQYF.

The rearrangement links TRBV6-2 or TRBV6-3 to TRBJ2-1, with 8 bases aligning to TRBD2. Germline CDR1 reads MNHEY; CDR2 reads SVGEGT. The CDR3 runs to 17 residues. V was pared by 5 bases and J by 12 bases, with 21 bases of the junction left unmatched. This chain's CDR3 is CASSGNLGTSPLLGQFF. The CDR3 bases are TGTGCCAGCAGTGGAAACCTCGGGACTAGTCCCCTCCTGGGGCAGTTCTTC.

This clone was observed a few times. The chain is built from TRBV4-1 and TRBJ2-7, with D tentatively TRBD1 (5 bases). CDR3 size: 14 residues. With 0 bases removed from V and 8 bases from J, the gap between germline ends came to 14 bases. Germline V gene data show CDR1 as MGHRA and CDR2 as YSYEKL. In nucleotides, the CDR3 is TGCGCCAGCAGCCAAGATTGGGGCCAGGTGAAGCAGTACTTC. It yields the protein CASSQDWGQVKQYF.

The chain links TRBV9 to TRBJ2-1, with a tentative D call TRBD2 (6 bases). This CDR3 has 15 amino acids. V was trimmed by 3 bases and J by 8 bases, leaving 18 bases between them. Germline V gene lookup returns CDR1 SGDLS and CDR2 YYNGEE. The CDR3 DNA follows: TGTGCCAGCAGCGCGGGCCGGGACTTTGGCTATGAGCAGTTCTTC. This encodes CASSAGRDFGYEQFF.

The chain links TRBV7-9 to TRBJ2-3; a weak D match, TRBD2 (6 bases). The V end was cut by 4 bases, the J end by 3 bases, with 14 bases between. Germline-derived CDR1 and CDR2 are SEHNR and FQNEAQ (reference sequence). The CDR3 has 15 residues. CDR3 DNA sequence: TGTGCCAGCAGCTCGCGGGACCCAAATACAGATACGCAGTATTTT. Its protein product is CASSSRDPNTDTQYF.

This sequence joins TRBV10-3 and TRBJ2-3; D possibly corresponds to TRBD1 (5 bases). CDR3 length: 12 residues. CDR1 is ENHRY and CDR2 is SYGVKD in the germline V gene. The V and J ends lost 6 bases and 3 bases respectively, with 7 bases between them. CDR3 coding DNA: TGTGCCATCAGAAAGGGGACAGATACGCAGTATTTT. This gives the protein CAIRKGTDTQYF.

The sample holds one count of this clone. This chain connects TRBV30 to TRBJ1-2; D remains unclear. Per the germline V gene, CDR1 is GTSNPN and CDR2 is SVGIG (reference sequence). V was shortened by 1 base and J by 1 base, with 10 bases between the two germline ends. This CDR3 has 14 amino acids. In DNA, the CDR3 is TGTGCCTGGAGTGCGGGAGCCTTTAACTATGGCTACACCTTC. Translation gives CAWSAGAFNYGYTF. The entire variable domain, with the rest obtained from reference TRBV30 and TRBJ1-2, is as follows: SQTIHQWPATLVQPVGSPLSLECTVEGTSNPNLYWYRQAAGRGLQLLFYSVGIGQISSEVPQNLSASRPQDRQFILSSKKLLLSDSGFYLCAWSAGAFNYGYTFGSGTRLTVV.

The V and J genes are TRBV28 and TRBJ1-1, with D possibly being TRBD1 (5 bases). Looked up from germline, CDR1 is MDHEN and CDR2 is SYDVKM. This CDR3 has 12 amino acids. Trimming removed 8 bases at V and 3 bases at J, with 10 bases between. The CDR3 region has the DNA TGTGCCAGCGGGCAGGGCCACACTGAAGCTTTCTTT. Translated, it gives CASGQGHTEAFF. Full variable domain (missing parts from reference TRBV28 and TRBJ1-1): DVKVTQSSRYLVKRTGEKVFLECVQDMDHENMFWYRQDPGLGLRLIYFSYDVKMKEKGDIPEGYSVSREKKERFSLILESASTNQTSMYLCASGQGHTEAFFGQGTRLTVV.

The CDR3 DNA reads TGTGCCAGCAGCCAGAAGGGGGCGCGAAATGGCTACACCTTC. It translates to CASSQKGARNGYTF. The chain carries TRBV3-1 (or the pseudogene TRBV3-2) and TRBJ1-2; TRBD1 matches 7 bases. In germline, CDR1 is LGHDT, CDR2 YNNKEL (reference sequence). The CDR3 loop spans 14 amino acids. The ends lost 3 bases at V and 6 bases at J; junction bases unmatched: 7.

V and J are TRBV27 and TRBJ2-1, with no clear D. The germline V gene has CDR1 MNHEY and CDR2 SMNVEV (reference sequence). The CDR3 covers 11 residues. Trimming pared 5 bases from V and 8 bases from J, leaving 7 bases between. The CDR3 DNA reads as TGTGCCAGCAGTGAGGCGCATGAGCAGTTCTTC. This sequence encodes CASSEAHEQFF.

The V gene is TRBV5-1, the J gene TRBJ1-1; 9 bases fit TRBD1. J was trimmed by 9 bases and V by 7 bases; bases with no gene match: 16. The CDR3 is made up of 15 amino acids. Germline V gene lookup returns CDR1 SGHRS and CDR2 YFSETQ. CDR3 region: CASSPADRGSLQAFF. The DNA of the CDR3 is TGCGCCAGCTCACCTGCAGACAGGGGGTCACTTCAAGCTTTCTTT.

In this sample, this clone turned up once. The rearrangement joins TRBV6-2 or TRBV6-3 to TRBJ1-1; a possible D gene is TRBD1 (5 bases). CDR1 is MNHEY, CDR2 SVGEGT, per germline. The ends were cut back, 5 bases at V and 2 bases at J, with 12 bases in the middle. The CDR3 totals 14 residues. CDR3 in amino acids: CASSQPGTNTEAFF. The CDR3 DNA follows: TGTGCCAGCAGTCAACCGGGGACTAACACTGAAGCTTTCTTT.

This sequence joins TRBV2 and TRBJ2-6; 8 positions match TRBD1. Trimming removed 6 bases from V and 4 bases from J; junction bases left unmatched: 11. Germline-derived CDR1 and CDR2 are SNHLY and FYNNEI. This CDR3 comprises 17 residues. The CDR3 region has the DNA TGTGCCAGCAGCACAGGGGGTGGCCCTTCAGGGGCCAACGTCCTGACTTTC. Protein sequence: CASSTGGGPSGANVLTF.

This chain connects TRBV7-9 to TRBJ1-1; D gene ambiguous. Trimming cost V 1 base and J 5 bases, with 8 bases left between them. There are 13 residues in the CDR3. Germline V gene data show CDR1 as SEHNR and CDR2 as FQNEAQ (reference sequence). CDR3 DNA: TGTGCCAGCAGCTTAGGGGGAGGGACTGAAGCTTTCTTT. It is translated as CASSLGGGTEAFF.

This chain uses TRBV9 with TRBJ1-1; D uncertain. The CDR3 is made up of 14 amino acids. Trimming stripped 1 base from V and 0 bases from J, with 7 bases between. Germline V CDR1 and CDR2: SGDLS, YYNGEE. DNA for the CDR3: TGTGCCAGCAGCGTAAGACACCTGAACACTGAAGCTTTCTTT. Protein sequence: CASSVRHLNTEAFF.

This clone was seen only a few times. The chain recombines TRBV7-2 with TRBJ2-1; 10 bases align to TRBD2. Trimming removed 5 bases from V and 10 bases from J; junction bases left unmatched: 11. Germline values: CDR1 SGHTA, CDR2 FQGNSA. The CDR3 covers 15 residues. The CDR3 protein is CASSQDASGGGEQFF. CDR3 DNA: TGTGCCAGCAGCCAAGATGCTAGCGGGGGCGGGGAGCAGTTCTTC.

This sequence joins TRBV7-9 and TRBJ2-7; D assignment may be TRBD1 or TRBD2 (6 bases each). V was shortened by 8 bases and J by 0 bases, with 11 bases between the two germline ends. Germline values: CDR1 SEHNR, CDR2 FQNEAQ (reference sequence). The CDR3 totals 13 residues. CDR3 residues: CASARGGSYEQYF. The DNA of the CDR3 is TGTGCCAGCGCCAGGGGAGGCTCCTACGAGCAGTACTTC.

This chain connects TRBV5-1 to TRBJ1-1, with no clear D. Germline V gene sequence: CDR1 SGHRS, CDR2 YFSETQ. The CDR3 consists of 14 residues. V lost 5 bases and J 0 bases, leaving 11 bases between the germline ends. The CDR3 bases are TGCGCCAGCAGGGGCGACGGTTTGAACACTGAAGCTTTCTTT. Protein sequence: CASRGDGLNTEAFF.

The chain joins TRBV3-1 (or the pseudogene TRBV3-2) to TRBJ1-1, with TRBD1 identical over 7 bases. V gave up 4 bases and J gave up 8 bases; unmatched junction bases: 7. Germline CDR1 reads LGHDT; CDR2 reads YNNKEL (reference sequence). The CDR3 is 13 residues long. DNA of the CDR3: TGTGCCAGCAGCCGACAGGGTAAAGCGGAAGCTTTCTTT. Protein: CASSRQGKAEAFF.

The V gene is TRBV3-1 (or the pseudogene TRBV3-2), the J gene TRBJ1-5; TRBD1 might be the D (5 bases). This CDR3 is built from 15 residues. V was pared by 0 bases and J by 7 bases, with 13 bases between. The V gene's germline CDR1 is LGHDT and CDR2 YNNKEL (reference sequence). Written as DNA, the CDR3 is TGTGCCAGCAGCCAAGATTACGGGGGGGTCCAGCCCCAGCATTTT. Residues: CASSQDYGGVQPQHF.

The chain recombines TRBV5-1 with TRBJ2-7, with no clear D. Trimming stripped 7 bases from V and 0 bases from J, with 11 bases between. This CDR3 has 13 residues. Germline CDR1 and CDR2: SGHRS and YFSETQ. The CDR3 protein is CASSPASSYEQYF. The CDR3 DNA reads as TGCGCCAGCTCCCCCGCTAGCTCCTACGAGCAGTACTTC.

The V gene is TRBV6-5, the J gene TRBJ1-5; D gene unclear. Germline CDR1 reads MNHEY; CDR2 reads SVGAGI. V lost 2 bases to trimming and J lost 7 bases, with 9 bases between them. This CDR3 is 13 amino acids long. For the CDR3, the DNA is TGTGCCAGCAGTTACGAGGGCGGGCAGCCCCAGCATTTT. Its translation is CASSYEGGQPQHF.

The rearrangement uses TRBV3-1 (or the pseudogene TRBV3-2) and TRBJ2-4, with D possibly being TRBD2 (5 bases). Trimming took off 4 bases at V and 8 bases at J, with 21 bases between the two ends. Germline V gives CDR1 LGHDT, CDR2 YNNKEL (reference sequence). The CDR3 sequence is 16 residues long. The CDR3 DNA sequence: TGTGCCAGCAGCCCCGGTCACATGCGAGGGTCGCACATTCAGTACTTC. It yields the protein CASSPGHMRGSHIQYF.

The chain links TRBV7-3 to TRBJ1-1; perhaps TRBD1 as D (6 bases). The CDR3 extends over 12 amino acids. Germline V gene data show CDR1 as SGHTA and CDR2 as FQGTGA. The V and J ends lost 8 bases and 4 bases respectively, with 11 bases between them. In DNA, the CDR3 is TGTGCCAGCGGGGGGGCGTTCACTGAAGCTTTCTTT. As protein: CASGGAFTEAFF.

The chain joins TRBV18 to TRBJ1-1; 9 positions match TRBD1. The trim removed 3 bases at V and 3 bases at J, leaving 5 bases unmatched. CDR3 length: 15 residues. Germline loops: CDR1 KGHSH, CDR2 LQKENI. The CDR3 loop reads CASSPLGQGYTEAFF. CDR3 sequence (DNA): TGTGCCAGCTCACCCCTCGGACAGGGGTACACTGAAGCTTTCTTT.

This clone was seen a handful of times. The gene calls are TRBV6-5 and TRBJ1-2; 7 nucleotides line up with TRBD1. Per germline, CDR1 MNHEY and CDR2 SVGAGI. V lost 9 bases, J lost 4 bases, and 5 bases stayed unmatched. The CDR3 is 12 residues long. The chain's CDR3 is CASTGDLYGYTF. The CDR3 nucleotides read TGTGCCAGTACAGGGGACCTCTATGGCTACACCTTC.

The chain links TRBV5-1 to TRBJ2-3; perhaps TRBD2 as D (6 bases). Germline CDR1 is SGHRS and CDR2 is YFSETQ. This CDR3 comprises 15 residues. V gave up 0 bases and J gave up 6 bases, with 14 bases separating them. For the CDR3, the DNA is TGCGCCAGCAGCTTGGGCGGCGGGGAGGTGGATACGCAGTATTTT. Residues: CASSLGGGEVDTQYF.